The 12 T cell receptor beta chains reported below all come from one sample, sequenced in a study of naive and memory T cell subsets. An equimolar mix of two oligonucleotides served as the beta constant-region primer for TRBC1 and TRBC2. TCRdb reprocessed the UMI-ligation and nested PCR reads with MiXCR, giving one entry per CDR3 protein. The sample has around 40,000 distinct CDR3 sequences; roughly 13% are singletons. The sequencing sample was made of effector memory CD4+ T cells from blood. As to subset: effector memory, CD45RA- CD27-. The receptors were sampled from a human donor in good health.

Many counts were recorded for this clonotype. The rearrangement links TRBV7-9 to TRBJ1-2; 7 nucleotides match TRBD1. Germline loops: CDR1 SEHNR, CDR2 FQNEAQ (reference sequence). CDR3 length: 13 amino acids. After removal of 1 base from V and 4 bases from J, the junction contained 0 bases not matched to a gene. For the CDR3, the DNA is TGTGCCAGCAGCTTAGACAGGGGCTATGGCTACACCTTC. Residues: CASSLDRGYGYTF.

The chain combines TRBV20-1 with TRBJ2-5; 7 nucleotides align to TRBD1. J gave up 5 bases and V 2 bases, and 11 bases lay outside the gene matches. The germline gives CDR1 DFQATT, CDR2 SNEGSKA (reference sequence). The CDR3 extends over 15 amino acids. In DNA form, the CDR3 reads TGCAGTGCTAGAACGACCGAGACAGGGTGGGAGACCCAGTACTTC. This codes for CSARTTETGWETQYF.

This clonotype has more than one count but fewer than ten. This rearrangement joins TRBV18 to TRBJ2-3; 8 bases are shared with TRBD2. In germline, CDR1 is KGHSH, CDR2 LQKENI. J was trimmed by 3 bases and V by 4 bases; bases with no gene match: 3. The CDR3 spans 14 residues. CDR3 region: CASSRSSGTDTQYF. CDR3 in DNA: TGTGCCAGCTCACGATCTAGCGGGACAGATACGCAGTATTTT. The full variable domain, with the rest looked up from reference TRBV18 and TRBJ2-3, is NAGVMQNPRHLVRRRGQEARLRCSPMKGHSHVYWYRQLPEEGLKFMVYLQKENIIDESGMPKERFSAEFPKEGPSILRIQQVVRGDSAAYFCASSRSSGTDTQYFGPGTRLTVL.

The chain links TRBV28 to TRBJ1-2, with D possibly TRBD1 on 6 matching bases. Trimming took off 2 bases at V and 7 bases at J, with 11 bases between the two ends. The CDR3 runs 13 residues. CDR1 is MDHEN and CDR2 is SYDVKM in the germline V gene. In DNA, the CDR3 is TGTGCCAGCAGTTTAGAACAGGGCGGTGGCTACACCTTC. It yields the protein CASSLEQGGGYTF.

This clonotype was seen ten or more times. This CDR3 is CASSLVAGGPQEQYF. CDR3 sequence (DNA): TGTGCCAGCAGCTTGGTAGCGGGAGGGCCTCAAGAGCAGTACTTC. V and J are TRBV7-2 and TRBJ2-7; 11 nucleotides line up with TRBD2. CDR3 length equals 15 residues. V shed 3 bases, J shed 7 bases, and the junction held 8 bases outside the gene matches. Germline V lookup: CDR1 SGHTA, CDR2 FQGNSA.

The chain recombines TRBV2 with TRBJ2-7; TRBD2 matches 8 bases. This CDR3 spans 14 amino acids. Trimming at V came to 6 bases and at J to 2 bases, leaving 6 bases not matched to a gene. Per the germline V gene, CDR1 is SNHLY and CDR2 is FYNNEI. The CDR3 reads CASRVAGSTYEQYF. The CDR3 DNA reads as TGTGCCAGCAGGGTAGCGGGAAGCACCTACGAGCAGTACTTC.

This clonotype showed up many times. J is TRBJ2-1 and V is TRBV6-4; D call uncertain. V was trimmed by 6 bases and J by 0 bases, leaving 12 bases between them. Germline V lookup: CDR1 MRHNA, CDR2 SNTAGT. The CDR3 is made up of 15 amino acids. The CDR3 sequence: CASSEQWSSYNEQFF. CDR3 DNA: TGTGCCAGCAGCGAACAGTGGAGCTCCTACAATGAGCAGTTCTTC.

This clonotype was seen only a few times. The chain uses TRBV7-2 and TRBJ2-1; 7 bases are a match to TRBD2. The CDR3 spans 18 residues. Germline assignment: CDR1 SGHTA and CDR2 FQGNSA. The junction had 16 bases not matched to a gene; V was cut back by 5 bases and J by 3 bases. Here the CDR3 reads CASSPYSLAAGLYNEQFF. The DNA for the CDR3 is TGTGCCAGCAGCCCGTACTCCCTAGCGGCAGGCCTCTACAATGAGCAGTTCTTC.

This clonotype was found once. The V and J genes are TRBV18 and TRBJ1-1, with 7 positions matching TRBD1. This CDR3 comprises 18 residues. Germline V gene data show CDR1 as KGHSH and CDR2 as LQKENI. With 2 bases clipped from V and 5 bases from J, the junction kept 17 bases outside the gene matches. CDR3 sequence: CASSPYRSRGATGTEAFF. The CDR3 DNA follows: TGTGCCAGCTCACCATATAGGTCCAGGGGGGCTACGGGGACTGAAGCTTTCTTT.

This clonotype was observed a handful of times. The chain uses TRBV20-1 and TRBJ1-6; D perhaps matches TRBD1 (5 bases). Germline lookup yields CDR1 DFQATT and CDR2 SNEGSKA (reference sequence). The ends were cut back, 3 bases at V and 5 bases at J, with 17 bases in the middle. The CDR3 has 16 amino acids. The CDR3 loop is CSASGGQGLDNSPLHF. Written as DNA, the CDR3 is TGCAGTGCTAGCGGCGGGCAGGGCCTAGATAATTCACCCCTCCACTTT.

This rearrangement joins TRBV29-1 to TRBJ2-5; D gene unclear. CDR3 size: 15 residues. Germline loops: CDR1 SQVTM, CDR2 ANQGSEA. The germline V and J ends were trimmed by 7 bases and 5 bases, with 23 bases remaining between them. For the CDR3, the DNA is TGCAGCGCCCTCGGTTGGCCCCTCGATACGGAGACCCAGTACTTC. Its translation: CSALGWPLDTETQYF.

This clonotype has more than one count but fewer than ten. This rearrangement joins TRBV10-2 to TRBJ2-2; 10 bases are a match to TRBD2. The CDR3 sequence is 16 residues long. V lost 3 bases and J lost 7; bases outside the gene matches: 8. CDR1 and CDR2 from the germline V gene are WSHSY and SAAADI. The CDR3: CASSDPSGRLNGELFF. CDR3 sequence (DNA): TGCGCCAGCAGTGATCCTAGCGGGAGACTCAACGGGGAGCTGTTTTTT.